This T cell receptor beta chain was identified during a study of blood T cell repertoires in COVID-19. Overall study: The study drew acute and convalescent COVID-19 samples from the United States, Italy and Spain.

The Seattle patients joined while their infection was active and were tracked longitudinally afterward. Libraries were prepared by immunoSEQ multiplex PCR; TCRdb keeps only in-frame clonotypes and omits some of them. Seen here are about 290,000 clones, just under 90% observed once, and the top ten hold over 8.5%. The V gene's germline CDR1 is MDHEN and CDR2 SYDVKM. The CDR3 consists of 14 residues. Trimming at V came to 6 bases and at J to 7 bases, leaving 8 bases not matched to a gene. The specimen sequenced was peripheral blood. V is TRBV28 and J is TRBJ1-2, with 10 bases fitting TRBD1. The TCR comes from a woman in her thirties with COVID-19, enrolled during active disease. CDR3 sequence reads: CASSTGQGSSGYTF. The CDR3 nucleotides are TGTGCCAGCAGCACGGGACAGGGGAGTAGTGGCTACACCTTC.